A selection of T cell receptor beta chains follows, all from one sample in a study of chemoradiotherapy in HPV16-positive cancers. Sequencing used immunoSEQ multiplex PCR; TCRdb keeps in-frame clones, though not all of them. This sample carries around 8,100 clones, 87% of them seen once, and the ten largest clones take about 14%. Sequenced material: blood, taken from a patient who underwent chemoradiotherapy. Receptors originate from a human donor with HPV-associated anogenital cancer. Each CDR3 is given with its conserved first and last residue. A D gene is named only where the DNA matches it firmly. The size entry is marked missing in some rows and otherwise reads once, few, many or a size class.

j_gene	abundance	v_gene	d_gene	CDR3nt	CDR3aa
TRBJ2-7	.	TRBV4-2	TRBD2	TGTGCCAGCAGCCAAGCGAAGGGACTAAGCTACGAGCAGTACTTC	CASSQAKGLSYEQYF
TRBJ2-2	.	TRBV11-2	TRBD1	TGTGCCAGCAGCTTAGAAGGGGCGGGTACAGGGGGCGCGAGCACCGGGGAGCTGTTTTTT	CASSLEGAGTGGASTGELFF
TRBJ1-6	.	TRBV25-1	.	TGTGCCAGCAGTGAATACGACTTTGACTCACCCCTCCACTTT	CASSEYDFDSPLHF
TRBJ1-1	.	TRBV4-1	.	TGCGCCAGCAGCCAAGAGGGCGCGGGTGGGACTGAAGCTTTCTTT	CASSQEGAGGTEAFF
TRBJ1-6	.	TRBV11-2	.	TGTGCCAGCAGGGTATACGGGCGCGGAGATTCACCCCTCCACTTT	CASRVYGRGDSPLHF
TRBJ1-1	.	TRBV30	.	TGTGCCTGGAGATCAGGAACGTTGAACACTGAAGCTTTCTTT	CAWRSGTLNTEAFF
TRBJ1-3	once	TRBV30	.	TGTGCCTGGGGATTGGACGGAGCCTCTCTCACTAAATTT	CAWGLDGASLTKF
TRBJ1-2	.	TRBV10-3	.	TGTGCCATCAGTGAGTCGAATCCCAGGGATGGTGATGGCTACACCTTC	CAISESNPRDGDGYTF
TRBJ2-1	.	TRBV5-6	.	TGTGCCAGCAGCTCCTCGGATGAGCAGTTCTTC	CASSSSDEQFF
TRBJ1-1	few	TRBV7-2	.	TGTGCCAGCAGCTTATCTGCGGGGAACACTGAAGCTTTCTTT	CASSLSAGNTEAFF
TRBJ1-4	.	TRBV7-9	.	TGTGCCAGCAGCCACGGACTAAGAGAGGAAAAACTGTTTTTT	CASSHGLREEKLFF
TRBJ1-5	.	TRBV12-5	.	TGTGCTAGTGGTTTGGCCCCCTTATTCCCCCAGCATTTT	CASGLAPLFPQHF
TRBJ1-2	.	TRBV5-1	.	TGCGCCAGCAGCTTGGACGGGGACTATGGCTACACCTTC	CASSLDGDYGYTF
TRBJ1-2	.	TRBV6-1	TRBD1	TGTGCCAGCAGTGGGACAGGGGGCCATGGCTACACCTTC	CASSGTGGHGYTF
TRBJ1-2	.	TRBV2	.	TGTGCCAGCAGTGCGGGACGGGAGTATGGCTACACCTTC	CASSAGREYGYTF
TRBJ1-1	few	TRBV6-1	.	TGTGCCAGCAGTGAATGGGTCGGTTTCGAAGCTTTCTTT	CASSEWVGFEAFF
TRBJ1-2	.	TRBV4-3	.	TGCGCCAGCAGCCAAGGAGAGCGAGAAGGGCGCGTGGTCTATGGCTACACCTTC	CASSQGEREGRVVYGYTF
TRBJ2-3	.	TRBV6-5	.	TGTGCCAGCAGTTTAGCCGGGACTCCCACAGATACGCAGTATTTT	CASSLAGTPTDTQYF
TRBJ1-1	.	TRBV6-4	.	TGTGCCAGCAGTGACTCGCAGGGTAGTGAAGCTTTCTTT	CASSDSQGSEAFF
TRBJ2-3	.	TRBV11-2	.	TGTGCCAGCAGCTTCGAGGGGGCGCAGTATTTT	CASSFEGAQYF
TRBJ2-3	.	TRBV13	TRBD2	TGTGCCAGCAGCCCCCGTATGGTAGCGGGGGGGCCTGGCACAGATACGCAGTATTTT	CASSPRMVAGGPGTDTQYF
TRBJ2-5	once	TRBV2	.	TGTGCCAGCAGCCGGGACCACCAAGAGACCCAGTACTTC	CASSRDHQETQYF
TRBJ2-5	.	TRBV30	.	TGTGCCTCAGGGAGACCAGGGGAGACCCAGTACTTC	CASGRPGETQYF
TRBJ2-3	.	TRBV5-1	.	TGCGCCAGCAGCTTGGACAGGGTCACAGATACGCAGTATTTT	CASSLDRVTDTQYF
TRBJ1-2	.	TRBV11-2	TRBD1	TGTGCCAGCAGCCCTGCGACAGGGTATGGCTACACCTTC	CASSPATGYGYTF
TRBJ2-2	.	TRBV9	.	TGTGCCAGCAGCGTAGATGGGTACGGGGAGCTGTTTTTT	CASSVDGYGELFF
TRBJ2-5	.	TRBV27	TRBD2	TGTGCCAGCAGTTTACAAACAGGACTAGCGCGGGAGACCCAGTACTTC	CASSLQTGLARETQYF
TRBJ1-4	.	TRBV2	TRBD1	TGTGCCAGCACGTATCGGACAGGGGGCCCATCTAATGAAAAACTGTTTTTT	CASTYRTGGPSNEKLFF
TRBJ2-2	.	TRBV19	TRBD2	TGTGCCAGTAGTATAGCCTCTCGCGGGGGTTACACCGGGGAGCTGTTTTTT	CASSIASRGGYTGELFF
TRBJ1-5	.	TRBV19	.	TGTGCCAGTAACCCGAGCGGGTCTGGTCAGCCCCAGCATTTT	CASNPSGSGQPQHF
TRBJ1-2	.	TRBV18	.	TGTGCCAGCTCACCAAGTGATGGCTACACCTTC	CASSPSDGYTF
TRBJ1-2	.	TRBV11-2	.	TGTGCCAGCAGCTTAATCGCGGCCAACTATGGCTACACCTTC	CASSLIAANYGYTF
TRBJ1-2	.	TRBV6-1	.	TGTGCCAGCAGTGAAGCCGGGGGGCACGGCTACACCTTC	CASSEAGGHGYTF
TRBJ2-5	few	TRBV30	.	TGTGCCTGGACTCCCAGCGGAGTGGAGACCCAGTACTTC	CAWTPSGVETQYF
TRBJ2-5	.	TRBV2	.	TGTGCCAGCAGTGAATGGGGCTTAGAGACCCAGTACTTC	CASSEWGLETQYF
TRBJ2-5	.	TRBV18	TRBD1	TGTGCCAGCTCCCGGACAGGGGGGCAGAGTCTGGAGACCCAGTACTTC	CASSRTGGQSLETQYF
TRBJ1-3	.	TRBV13	.	TGTGCCAGCAGCCGGGAAAACACCATATATTTT	CASSRENTIYF
TRBJ2-1	.	TRBV2	TRBD2	TGTGCCAGCAGGCGACTAGCGGGGGGTTTTTGGGAGCAGTTCTTC	CASRRLAGGFWEQFF
TRBJ1-4	.	TRBV5-1	.	TGCGCCAGCAGCTTGGCCAGCGGGTATAATGAAAAACTGTTTTTT	CASSLASGYNEKLFF
TRBJ1-6	.	TRBV30	TRBD1	TGTGCCCGCCAGGGACAGATTAATTCACCCCTCCACTTT	CARQGQINSPLHF
TRBJ2-1	.	TRBV5-1	.	TGCGCCAGCAGCGCAACCGGGTCTTCCCTTGAGCAGTTCTTC	CASSATGSSLEQFF
TRBJ1-1	.	TRBV5-1	TRBD1	TGCGCCAGCAGCTCGGACAGGGCGAACACTGAAGCTTTCTTT	CASSSDRANTEAFF
TRBJ2-6	.	TRBV16	.	TGTGCCAGCAGCCAATCGCGACACCTCTCTGGGGCCAACGTCCTGACTTTC	CASSQSRHLSGANVLTF
TRBJ2-1	.	TRBV7-7	.	TGTGCCAGCAGCCCCGGAAGCTTCAATGAGCAGTTCTTC	CASSPGSFNEQFF
TRBJ2-7	.	TRBV9	.	TGTGCCAGCAGCGTTGGGAACGCGGCCTACGAGCAGTACTTC	CASSVGNAAYEQYF
TRBJ2-5	.	TRBV30	.	TGTGCCTGGAGCCGGGACCAAGAGACCCAGTACTTC	CAWSRDQETQYF
TRBJ2-1	.	TRBV7-2	.	TGTGCCAGCAGCCGTCAAAAATCCAATGAGCAGTTCTTC	CASSRQKSNEQFF
TRBJ2-5	.	TRBV9	TRBD2	TGTGCCAGCAGCGTAGGAGTTAGCCCAACCGGGGGGGCCGAACGGGGGACCCAGTACTTC	CASSVGVSPTGGAERGTQYF
TRBJ1-1	.	TRBV23-1	TRBD1	TGCGCCAGCAGTCAAAAAGGGGGCTGCACTGAAGCTTTCTTT	CASSQKGGCTEAFF
TRBJ2-5	once	TRBV4-3	TRBD2	TGCGCCAGCAGCCAAGGAGGGGGACTAGCACAAGAGACCCAGTACTTC	CASSQGGGLAQETQYF
TRBJ1-2	.	TRBV5-1	.	TGCGCCAGCAGCCCCGAGTCCCGAGGCTACACCTTC	CASSPESRGYTF
TRBJ1-2	.	TRBV10-3	.	TGTGCCATCAGTGGGGTCAGGGGACGGGAGAACTATGGCTACACCTTC	CAISGVRGRENYGYTF
TRBJ2-7	few	TRBV5-6	.	TGTGCCAGCAGGTTGGGCCTCTACGAGCAGTACTTC	CASRLGLYEQYF
TRBJ1-1	.	TRBV5-1	.	TGCGCCAGCAGCTTAACCCCTCAGGATAGGGTCACTGAAGCTTTCTTT	CASSLTPQDRVTEAFF